These 26 T cell receptor beta chains originate from one sample sequenced in a study of T cell repertoires in cytomegalovirus infection. TCRdb reprocessed the reads with MiXCR, giving one entry per CDR3 protein. The table lists around 330,000 distinct CDR3 sequences, about 17% of them singletons, with about 12% in the top ten. The sequenced sample was PBMCs. Receptor source: a human donor in good health (CMV status not recorded). Some clones in this sample may be carry-over from other donors' samples.

This clonotype was detected once. V is TRBV11-2 and J is TRBJ2-5, with 7 bases that match TRBD2. Germline CDR1 is SGHAT and CDR2 is FQNNGV. CDR3 length equals 15 residues. V lost 2 bases and J lost 2; bases outside the gene matches: 5. The CDR3 is CASSLPGGGQETQYF. The CDR3 DNA follows: TGTGCCAGCAGCTTACCGGGGGGAGGGCAAGAGACCCAGTACTTC.

The chain is built from TRBV18 and TRBJ2-1, with D perhaps TRBD1 (5 bases). There are 16 residues in the CDR3. Trimming took 1 base from V and 1 from J, leaving 11 bases between them. The germline V gene encodes CDR1 KGHSH and CDR2 LQKENI. The CDR3 reads CASSPQGAASYNEQFF. In DNA form, the CDR3 reads TGTGCCAGCTCACCACAAGGGGCGGCGTCCTACAATGAGCAGTTCTTC.

This clonotype has a count of ten or more. The rearrangement links TRBV12-3 or TRBV12-4 to TRBJ1-5; no firm D call. V gave up 7 bases and J gave up 4 bases, with 14 bases separating them. CDR3 length: 14 amino acids. The CDR3 loop is CASTLAQPNQPQHF. The DNA for the CDR3 is TGTGCCAGCACCCTCGCGCAGCCGAATCAGCCCCAGCATTTT.

A few counts support this clonotype. J is TRBJ1-2 and V is TRBV20-1; D is unclear. CDR1 DFQATT and CDR2 SNEGSKA come from the germline V gene (reference sequence). The V end was cut by 5 bases, the J end by 4 bases, with 8 bases between. The CDR3 is 11 residues long. The CDR3 DNA is TGCAGTGCTTTGGACGGCTATGGCTACACCTTC. Its protein is CSALDGYGYTF.

This clonotype was counted between two and nine times. The chain carries TRBV7-4 and TRBJ2-1; D gene uncertain. The CDR3 runs to 14 residues. Germline lookup yields CDR1 SGHVT and CDR2 SQSDAQ. The germline V and J ends were trimmed by 2 bases and 4 bases, with 9 bases remaining between them. CDR3 sequence: CASSLSDPYNEQFF. The CDR3 bases are TGTGCCAGCAGCTTATCGGACCCTTACAATGAGCAGTTCTTC.

The chain links TRBV7-2 to TRBJ2-7, with TRBD2 matching 10 bases. Germline V CDR1 and CDR2: SGHTA, FQGNSA. This CDR3 is 15 amino acids long. V was clipped by 3 bases and J by 2 bases; unmatched bases: 4. CDR3: CASSFRSGGAYEQYF. In DNA form, the CDR3 reads TGTGCCAGCAGCTTTCGGAGCGGGGGGGCCTACGAGCAGTACTTC.

The chain uses TRBV28 and TRBJ2-1; 9 bases agree with TRBD1. J was trimmed by 9 bases and V by 6 bases; bases with no gene match: 12. The CDR3 is made up of 15 amino acids. Per the germline V gene, CDR1 is MDHEN and CDR2 is SYDVKM. CDR3 nucleotides: TGTGCCAGCAGCGTTACAGGGGGCAGGTCGGGTGAGCAGTTCTTC. It is translated as CASSVTGGRSGEQFF.

This clonotype has at least ten counts. Its ends do not fully match the called genes, so a read error is possible. The V call is TRBV12-3 or TRBV12-4, the J call TRBJ1-2, with D tentatively TRBD1 (5 bases). The CDR3 covers 13 residues. Here the CDR3 reads CASSSRPGTVRIF. In nucleotides, the CDR3 is TGTGCCAGCAGTTCTAGGCCCGGGACGGTACGGATCTTC.

This clonotype occurred many times. This rearrangement joins TRBV28 to TRBJ1-2, with a weak D call TRBD1 (6 bases). Germline V gene lookup returns CDR1 MDHEN and CDR2 SYDVKM. This CDR3 has 14 residues. The V end lost 4 bases, the J end lost 2 bases, and 11 bases lay between the germline ends. This chain's CDR3 is CASSSQQGNYGYTF. The CDR3 DNA reads as TGTGCCAGCAGTTCCCAACAGGGAAACTATGGCTACACCTTC.

This sequence joins TRBV6-4 and TRBJ1-2; 11 bases match TRBD1. CDR3 size: 15 residues. Germline lookup yields CDR1 MRHNA and CDR2 SNTAGT. The J segment lost 3 bases and the V segment lost 2 bases, leaving 2 bases of the junction unmatched. DNA of the CDR3: TGTGCCAGCAGTGACACGGGACAGGGGGACTATGGCTACACCTTC. It is translated as CASSDTGQGDYGYTF.

The chain recombines TRBV12-3 or TRBV12-4 with TRBJ2-2; either TRBD1 or TRBD2 may fit D (5 bases each). V gave up 8 bases and J gave up 7 bases, with 20 bases separating them. This CDR3 contains 15 residues. CDR3 amino acids: CASGDLAGTSGELFF. The CDR3 DNA follows: TGTGCCAGCGGTGATCTGGCAGGGACCAGCGGGGAGCTGTTTTTT.

The chain couples TRBV5-1 to TRBJ2-1; D possibly corresponds to TRBD2 (5 bases). The CDR3 contains 13 residues. V lost 0 bases, J lost 7 bases, and 8 bases lay in between. Germline V gene data show CDR1 as SGHRS and CDR2 as YFSETQ. CDR3 bases: TGCGCCAGCAGCTTGGGACGGACTAATGAGCAGTTCTTC. Its translation: CASSLGRTNEQFF.

The table lists this clonotype with a few counts. This chain joins TRBV28 and TRBJ2-4; perhaps TRBD1 as D (5 bases). Per the germline V gene, CDR1 is MDHEN and CDR2 is SYDVKM. The ends were cut back, 6 bases at V and 1 base at J, with 10 bases in the middle. The CDR3 sequence is 14 residues long. DNA of the CDR3: TGTGCCAGCAGCCCAGGGTACGCCAAAAACATTCAGTACTTC. It is translated as CASSPGYAKNIQYF.

This clonotype turned up a few times. Relative to the germline gene, one junction end is altered; a read error may explain this. The chain couples TRBV7-7 to TRBJ2-3; possibly TRBD2 for D (6 bases). The CDR3 has 16 amino acids. Germline V CDR1 and CDR2: SSHAT, FNYEAQ (reference sequence). CDR3 DNA: TGTGCTAGCAGCTTAGGTCTCCGGGGGAGCACAGATACGCAGTATTTT. It specifies CASSLGLRGSTDTQYF.

The sample holds many counts of this clonotype. This chain uses TRBV28 with TRBJ1-5; D unclear. V was shortened by 2 bases and J by 7 bases, with 6 bases between the two germline ends. CDR1 and CDR2 from the germline V gene are MDHEN and SYDVKM. This CDR3 spans 12 amino acids. The CDR3 loop is CASSLERQPQHF. In DNA form, the CDR3 reads TGTGCCAGCAGTTTAGAAAGGCAGCCCCAGCATTTT.

The J gene is TRBJ2-7, the V gene TRBV12-3 or TRBV12-4, with TRBD2 identical over 8 bases. CDR3 length: 14 amino acids. J gave up 6 bases and V 7 bases, and 11 bases lay outside the gene matches. The CDR3, as DNA: TGTGCCAGCACGGCCGGGACTAGAGGTAGCGAGCAGTACTTC. This encodes CASTAGTRGSEQYF.

The chain couples TRBV7-9 to TRBJ2-2; D call uncertain. In germline, CDR1 is SEHNR, CDR2 FQNEAQ (reference sequence). The V end lost 1 base, the J end lost 5 bases, and 8 bases lay between the germline ends. The CDR3 spans 14 residues. CDR3 protein: CASSLVDGTGELFF. The CDR3 DNA is TGTGCCAGCAGCTTAGTCGACGGAACCGGGGAGCTGTTTTTT.

V and J are TRBV5-1 and TRBJ2-5; D is unresolved. The CDR3 runs to 13 residues. V gave up 3 bases and J gave up 1 base, with 7 bases separating them. Germline values: CDR1 SGHRS, CDR2 YFSETQ. This chain's CDR3 is CASSYQAQETQYF. CDR3 bases: TGCGCCAGCAGCTACCAGGCCCAAGAGACCCAGTACTTC.

The sample holds a few counts of this clonotype. The chain recombines TRBV5-4 with TRBJ2-1; TRBD2 might be the D (6 bases). The CDR3 has 15 amino acids. V lost 1 base and J lost 6, with 14 bases in between. The germline CDR1 and CDR2 sequences are SGHNT and YYREEE (reference sequence). DNA of the CDR3: TGTGCCAGCAGCTTGCAACAGATGGGGGGCAATGAGCAGTTCTTC. Its protein product is CASSLQQMGGNEQFF.

This clonotype was detected a few times. V and J are TRBV27 and TRBJ1-6; D gene ambiguous. The germline V gene has CDR1 MNHEY and CDR2 SMNVEV (reference sequence). This CDR3 contains 14 residues. V lost 3 bases and J 9 bases, leaving 12 bases between the germline ends. The CDR3 loop is CASSLRSWGSPLHF. Written as DNA, the CDR3 is TGTGCCAGCAGTTTGAGGAGTTGGGGTTCACCCCTCCACTTT.

This clonotype was picked up a small number of times. V is TRBV2 and J is TRBJ1-2; D gene unclear. The CDR3 runs 13 residues. Per germline, CDR1 SNHLY and CDR2 FYNNEI. Trimming left V 5 bases short and J 4 bases short, with 11 bases between. CDR3 amino acids: CASSYIQPYGYTF. The CDR3 coding sequence is TGTGCCAGCAGTTATATACAGCCCTATGGCTACACCTTC.

This clonotype came up a few times. Mismatch with germline at one junction end may stem from a read error. This rearrangement joins TRBV4-1 to TRBJ2-5; D not resolved. The V gene's germline CDR1 is MGHRA and CDR2 YSYEKL. This CDR3 contains 16 residues. The chain's CDR3 is CASSQDRLEYQETQYF. The CDR3 coding sequence is TGTGCCAGCAGCCAAGATCGCCTAGAGTACCAAGAGACCCAGTACTTC.

This clonotype was seen ten or more times. The gene calls are TRBV12-3 or TRBV12-4 and TRBJ2-1; 9 bases are a match to TRBD1. The CDR3 is 13 amino acids. The J segment lost 9 bases and the V segment lost 6 bases, leaving 6 bases of the junction unmatched. CDR3 loop: CASRHTGGGEQFF. The CDR3 DNA is TGTGCCAGCAGACACACAGGGGGCGGTGAGCAGTTCTTC.

The CDR3 nucleotides read TGTGCCAGCAGCCTCCGCGACAGGGAGAACACTGAAGCTTTCTTT. Translated, it gives CASSLRDRENTEAFF. The chain links TRBV3-1 to TRBJ1-1; TRBD1 aligns across 7 bases. Germline V CDR1 and CDR2: LGHDT, YNNKEL (reference sequence). V lost 4 bases, J lost 1 base, and 6 bases stayed unmatched. The CDR3 spans 15 residues.

A few counts support this clonotype. The chain couples TRBV12-3 or TRBV12-4 to TRBJ2-3; TRBD2 agrees at 7 bases. V dropped 6 bases and J dropped 8; count of bases not matched to a gene: 8. The CDR3 covers 13 residues. The CDR3 sequence: CASRLERGGTQYF. For the CDR3, the DNA is TGTGCCAGCAGACTGGAGCGGGGAGGTACGCAGTATTTT.

This clonotype was seen only a few times. The rearrangement links TRBV20-1 to TRBJ2-5, with no clear D. CDR1 DFQATT and CDR2 SNEGSKA come from the germline V gene (reference sequence). The V end was cut by 0 bases, the J end by 1 base, with 24 bases between. CDR3 size: 19 residues. CDR3 residues: CSARDTSRAALDSQETQYF. As DNA, the CDR3 is TGCAGTGCTAGAGATACCAGCCGGGCGGCCTTAGATTCCCAAGAGACCCAGTACTTC.